These 30 T cell receptor beta chains were all obtained from the same sample, sequenced in a study of control samples from healthy donors and cancer patients. Assay used: immunoSEQ multiplex PCR; TCRdb lists only in-frame clones, some missing. This table has 100,000 or so clones, 86% appearing once. Sequences were obtained from blood. These receptors originate from a woman aged 50 to 65 in good health.

V usage is TRBV4-2 and J usage is TRBJ2-7; D might be TRBD2 (6 bases). The germline gives CDR1 LGHNA, CDR2 YNFKEQ. V shed 4 bases and J shed 4 bases, with 8 bases lying between them. This CDR3 spans 12 amino acids. The CDR3, as DNA: TGTGCCAGCAGCCTGACTAGATACGAGCAGTACTTC. It translates to CASSLTRYEQYF.

The chain combines TRBV10-3 with TRBJ1-6; D is uncertain. V lost 6 bases, J lost 10 bases, and 16 bases lay in between. CDR3 length: 14 amino acids. The germline V gene encodes CDR1 ENHRY and CDR2 SYGVKD. The CDR3 nucleotides are TGTGCCATCAGGTCCGCTTCAGGAGGATCACCCCTCCACTTT. Protein: CAIRSASGGSPLHF.

The chain has TRBV7-2 and TRBJ1-1, with D possibly matching TRBD1 (6 bases). The CDR3 covers 16 residues. CDR1 and CDR2 from the germline V gene are SGHTA and FQGNSA. Trimming left V 5 bases short and J 0 bases short, with 16 bases between. The CDR3: CASSRRQGHMNTEAFF. Written as DNA, the CDR3 is TGTGCCAGCAGCCGGAGGCAGGGGCACATGAACACTGAAGCTTTCTTT.

The gene calls are TRBV7-9 and TRBJ1-1; 8 nucleotides match TRBD1. Per germline, CDR1 SEHNR and CDR2 FQNEAQ (reference sequence). The CDR3 contains 12 residues. With V trimmed by 6 bases and J by 6 bases, 3 bases remained unmatched. CDR3 coding DNA: TGTGCCAGCAGTCGGACAGGGCCTGAAGCTTTCTTT. It is translated as CASSRTGPEAFF.

The V gene is TRBV4-2, the J gene TRBJ1-5; a possible D gene is TRBD1 (5 bases). The V end was cut by 0 bases, the J end by 7 bases, with 13 bases between. Germline V gene sequence: CDR1 LGHNA, CDR2 YNFKEQ. This CDR3 spans 15 amino acids. CDR3 sequence (DNA): TGTGCCAGCAGCCAAGATTCCAGGGAAGGGCAGCCCCAGCATTTT. Amino acid sequence: CASSQDSREGQPQHF.

This chain connects TRBV20-1 to TRBJ1-1, with 9 bases fitting TRBD1. The V gene end was trimmed by 3 bases and the J gene end by 4 bases; junction bases not matched to a gene: 12. CDR3 size: 16 residues. Germline lookup yields CDR1 DFQATT and CDR2 SNEGSKA (reference sequence). CDR3 nucleotide sequence: TGCAGTGCTAGTACCACAGGGGGCAGAGGGGTCACTGAAGCTTTCTTT. Translating gives CSASTTGGRGVTEAFF.

This clone was seen a single time. The chain employs TRBV7-3 and TRBJ1-6; TRBD1 matches at 8 bases. V dropped 4 bases and J dropped 9; count of bases not matched to a gene: 11. The length of the CDR3 is 16 residues. Germline lookup yields CDR1 SGHTA and CDR2 FQGTGA. Written as DNA, the CDR3 is TGTGCCAGCAGCTCCGGGCCCCAGGGGGCGGGTTCACCCCTCCACTTT. It is translated as CASSSGPQGAGSPLHF. The variable domain in full, completed from reference TRBV7-3 and TRBJ1-6, reads GAGVSQTPSNKVTEKGKYVELRCDPISGHTALYWYRQSLGQGPEFLIYFQGTGAADDSGLPNDRFFAVRPEGSVSTLKIQRTERGDSAVYLCASSSGPQGAGSPLHFGNGTRLTVT.

The chain links TRBV9 to TRBJ2-7; the D gene is possibly TRBD1 (6 bases). This CDR3 spans 15 amino acids. V dropped 0 bases and J dropped 3 bases, with 13 bases sitting between them. Germline loops: CDR1 SGDLS, CDR2 YYNGEE. Here the CDR3 DNA reads TGTGCCAGCAGCGTAGGCTCAGGGGATAGCTACGAGCAGTACTTC. Its translation is CASSVGSGDSYEQYF.

This chain uses TRBV10-3 with TRBJ2-7; TRBD1 matches 12 bases. The CDR3 is 16 residues long. Trimming at V came to 3 bases and at J to 5 bases, leaving 8 bases not matched to a gene. Germline V gene data show CDR1 as ENHRY and CDR2 as SYGVKD. The CDR3 here is CAISDLGTGGEHEQYF. CDR3 bases: TGTGCCATCAGTGACCTAGGGACAGGGGGCGAGCACGAGCAGTACTTC.

The V and J genes are TRBV11-2 and TRBJ2-3, with 15 bases matching TRBD2. V trimming: 5 bases; J trimming: 3 bases; junction bases outside the gene matches: 6. The length of the CDR3 is 17 residues. Germline CDR1 reads SGHAT; CDR2 reads FQNNGV. The CDR3, as DNA: TGTGCCAGCAGCCGGACTAGCGGGGGGGCCGGTACAGATACGCAGTATTTT. Residues: CASSRTSGGAGTDTQYF.

The rearrangement uses TRBV7-9 and TRBJ2-7, with 13 bases lining up with TRBD2. V lost 5 bases, J lost 4 bases, and 2 bases stayed unmatched. This CDR3 is built from 14 residues. Germline V gene sequence: CDR1 SEHNR, CDR2 FQNEAQ (reference sequence). The CDR3: CASSRGLAGYEQYF. In DNA form, the CDR3 reads TGTGCCAGCAGCCGGGGACTAGCGGGATACGAGCAGTACTTC.

The rearrangement joins TRBV18 to TRBJ2-6; no clear D gene. CDR3 size: 14 residues. V lost 3 bases, J lost 0 bases, and 3 bases lay in between. Looked up from germline, CDR1 is KGHSH and CDR2 is LQKENI. CDR3 sequence (DNA): TGTGCCAGCTCACCCTCCTCTGGGGCCAACGTCCTGACTTTC. Its protein is CASSPSSGANVLTF.

This chain uses TRBV6-2 or TRBV6-3 with TRBJ2-7; D is unclear. Germline loops: CDR1 MNHEY, CDR2 SVGEGT. CDR3 length: 14 residues. Trimming removed 4 bases at V and 4 bases at J, with 14 bases between. This CDR3 is CASSSNKVPYEQYF. The CDR3 DNA sequence: TGTGCCAGCAGTTCCAATAAAGTCCCTTACGAGCAGTACTTC.

The J gene is TRBJ2-3, the V gene TRBV28; 7 bases are a match to TRBD1. Germline V CDR1 and CDR2: MDHEN, SYDVKM. V lost 2 bases and J lost 4; bases outside the gene matches: 15. The CDR3 spans 18 residues. The CDR3 sequence: CASSLRGGLSRGSDTQYF. CDR3 DNA sequence: TGTGCCAGCAGTTTAAGAGGCGGACTCTCCAGGGGGTCAGATACGCAGTATTTT.

The CDR3 DNA sequence: TGTGCCAGCAGCGCCCGGGACAGCTTCCGAACTGGGGGCTACACCTTC. It encodes CASSARDSFRTGGYTF. The chain recombines TRBV9 with TRBJ1-2; 7 bases match TRBD1. This CDR3 region has 16 residues. V shed 3 bases, J shed 8 bases, and the junction held 16 bases outside the gene matches. Germline V gene lookup returns CDR1 SGDLS and CDR2 YYNGEE.

The rearrangement uses TRBV24-1 and TRBJ2-3; D may be TRBD1 (5 bases). CDR1 and CDR2 (germline): KGHDR, SFDVKD. The CDR3 runs to 14 residues. Between the trimmed V and J ends, which lost 3 bases and 4 bases, there was a span of 10 bases. In nucleotides, the CDR3 is TGTGCCACCAGTGATGCAGGGCCCCCAGATACGCAGTATTTT. This codes for CATSDAGPPDTQYF.

The rearrangement uses TRBV6-5 and TRBJ2-2, with D perhaps TRBD1 or TRBD2 (5 bases each). This CDR3 is built from 14 residues. Trimming took 2 bases from V and 9 from J, leaving 13 bases between them. Looked up from germline, CDR1 is MNHEY and CDR2 is SVGAGI. CDR3 residues: CASSYTRQTRELFF. In DNA form, the CDR3 reads TGTGCCAGCAGTTACACTAGACAGACCAGGGAGCTGTTTTTT.

V usage is TRBV5-4 and J usage is TRBJ2-7; D is unclear. The ends were cut back, 4 bases at V and 5 bases at J, with 13 bases in the middle. The CDR3 consists of 13 residues. The germline V gene has CDR1 SGHNT and CDR2 YYREEE (reference sequence). The CDR3 is CASSPAPSHEQYF. The CDR3 DNA is TGTGCCAGCAGCCCGGCCCCTTCCCACGAGCAGTACTTC.

This rearrangement joins TRBV6-5 to TRBJ1-2, with 9 bases fitting TRBD1. Germline lookup yields CDR1 MNHEY and CDR2 SVGAGI. The CDR3 runs to 15 residues. V gave up 0 bases and J gave up 8 bases; unmatched junction bases: 7. The CDR3 here is CASSYSPWTGDGYTF. For the CDR3, the DNA is TGTGCCAGCAGTTACTCCCCCTGGACAGGGGACGGCTACACCTTC.

The chain carries TRBV3-1 (or the pseudogene TRBV3-2) and TRBJ1-3; no reliable D call. CDR3 length: 14 residues. The V end lost 2 bases, the J end lost 0 bases, and 5 bases lay between the germline ends. In germline, CDR1 is LGHDT, CDR2 YNNKEL (reference sequence). The CDR3 reads CASSQLFSGNTIYF. Written as DNA, the CDR3 is TGTGCCAGCAGCCAACTGTTCTCTGGAAACACCATATATTTT.

This clone came up a few times. The chain combines TRBV18 with TRBJ2-3; unclear D gene. Trimming took 6 bases from V and 3 from J, leaving 10 bases between them. Germline CDR1 is KGHSH and CDR2 is LQKENI. The CDR3 loop spans 13 amino acids. The CDR3 spells CASSPPMTDTQYF. The DNA for the CDR3 is TGTGCCAGCTCTCCGCCTATGACAGATACGCAGTATTTT. Based on the CDR3 plus reference TRBV18 and TRBJ2-3, the full variable domain is NAGVMQNPRHLVRRRGQEARLRCSPMKGHSHVYWYRQLPEEGLKFMVYLQKENIIDESGMPKERFSAEFPKEGPSILRIQQVVRGDSAAYFCASSPPMTDTQYFGPGTRLTVL.

The rearrangement joins TRBV7-2 to TRBJ2-1; a weak D match, TRBD2 (6 bases). This CDR3 is built from 19 residues. Germline loops: CDR1 SGHTA, CDR2 FQGNSA. The germline V and J ends were trimmed by 5 bases and 14 bases, with 37 bases remaining between them. As DNA, the CDR3 is TGTGCCAGCAGCCCCGGGCCGAAGGGCGGGGCATCGGGGCCAACCTCGGAGTTCTTC. Translated, it gives CASSPGPKGGASGPTSEFF.

This rearrangement joins TRBV7-9 to TRBJ1-1, with D unresolved. CDR1 and CDR2 (germline): SEHNR, FQNEAQ (reference sequence). The CDR3 consists of 15 residues. Between the trimmed V and J ends, which lost 4 bases and 4 bases, there was a span of 16 bases. The CDR3 loop reads CASSWRSNRGTEAFF. CDR3 nucleotides: TGTGCCAGCAGCTGGCGGTCGAATCGGGGCACTGAAGCTTTCTTT.

The V call is TRBV7-2, the J call TRBJ1-1; 8 bases are shared with TRBD1. CDR1 and CDR2 from the germline V gene are SGHTA and FQGNSA. This CDR3 has 14 amino acids. Trimming took 5 bases from V and 5 from J; bases not matched to a gene: 7. The CDR3 protein is CASSPGTGGTEAFF. As DNA, the CDR3 is TGTGCCAGCAGCCCTGGGACAGGTGGTACTGAAGCTTTCTTT. Together with reference TRBV7-2 and TRBJ1-1, the CDR3 gives the full variable domain: GAGVSQSPSNKVTEKGKDVELRCDPISGHTALYWYRQSLGQGLEFLIYFQGNSAPDKSGLPSDRFSAERTGGSVSTLTIQRTQQEDSAVYLCASSPGTGGTEAFFGQGTRLTVV.

The genes are TRBV27 and TRBJ2-2; no reliable D call. The CDR3 consists of 14 residues. Germline CDR1 and CDR2: MNHEY and SMNVEV (reference sequence). The V gene lost 10 bases and the J gene lost 5 bases, with 17 bases spanning the gap. The CDR3 coding sequence is TGTGCCACCAAATTGCTTTCGAGTACCGGGGAGCTGTTTTTT. Amino acid sequence: CATKLLSSTGELFF.

The chain employs TRBV27 and TRBJ2-1; maybe TRBD2 (5 bases). The CDR3 totals 14 residues. V shed 9 bases and J shed 4 bases, with 16 bases lying between them. Germline V gene lookup returns CDR1 MNHEY and CDR2 SMNVEV (reference sequence). The CDR3 DNA follows: TGTGCCAGTTTCGGACTTGGGAAATACAATGAGCAGTTCTTC. It codes for CASFGLGKYNEQFF.

This sequence joins TRBV10-3 and TRBJ1-4; D is undetermined. Trimming shortened V by 10 bases and J by 3 bases, and 12 bases separated the two germline ends. CDR1 is ENHRY, CDR2 SYGVKD, per germline. This CDR3 is 13 amino acids long. The CDR3 loop is CATRPRANEKLFF. Here the CDR3 DNA reads TGTGCCACAAGGCCGCGGGCTAATGAAAAACTGTTTTTT.

The DNA for the CDR3 is TGTGCCAGTAGTACCGGAGCGGGGAACACAGATACGCAGTATTTT. Translating gives CASSTGAGNTDTQYF. The rearrangement joins TRBV19 to TRBJ2-3, with 7 bases aligning to TRBD2. This CDR3 region has 15 residues. CDR1 LNHDA and CDR2 SQIVND come from the germline V gene (reference sequence). Trimming at V came to 4 bases and at J to 2 bases, leaving 6 bases not matched to a gene.

The chain is built from TRBV9 and TRBJ1-2, with D unresolved. The CDR3 sequence is 15 residues long. Germline CDR1 SGDLS, CDR2 YYNGEE. Trimming shortened V by 0 bases and J by 6 bases, and 15 bases separated the two germline ends. CDR3 amino acids: CASSVEVGRSHGYTF. CDR3 DNA sequence: TGTGCCAGCAGCGTAGAGGTGGGCCGATCCCATGGCTACACCTTC.

J is TRBJ2-3 and V is TRBV19, with a possible D match to TRBD1 (6 bases). This CDR3 region has 13 residues. Germline V gene data show CDR1 as LNHDA and CDR2 as SQIVND (reference sequence). The V end lost 5 bases, the J end lost 4 bases, and 10 bases lay between the germline ends. CDR3 loop: CASSVQGSDTQYF. CDR3 DNA: TGTGCCAGTAGTGTACAGGGATCAGATACGCAGTATTTT.